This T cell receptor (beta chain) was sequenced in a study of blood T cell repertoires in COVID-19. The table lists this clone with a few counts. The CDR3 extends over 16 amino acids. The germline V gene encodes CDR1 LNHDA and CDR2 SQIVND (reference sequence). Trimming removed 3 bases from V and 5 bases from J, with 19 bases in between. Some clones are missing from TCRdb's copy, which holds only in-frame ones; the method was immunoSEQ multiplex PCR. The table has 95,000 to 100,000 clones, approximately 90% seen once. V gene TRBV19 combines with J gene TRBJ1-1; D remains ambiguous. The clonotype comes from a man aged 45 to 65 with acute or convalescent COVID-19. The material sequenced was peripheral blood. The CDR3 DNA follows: TGTGCCAGTAGTATGGCGCAGCTCCCCCTAGAAACTGAAGCTTTCTTT. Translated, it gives CASSMAQLPLETEAFF.